The text below deals with one TCR beta chain. Its antigen is not known. These data belong to a study of shared clonotypes between healthy human individuals. Findings of the study overall: The generation probabilities recorded for non-shared clonotypes fell below those of clonotypes shared by all four donors.

V was pared by 4 bases and J by 7 bases, with 11 bases between. Germline CDR1 is ENHRY and CDR2 is SYGVKD. The CDR3 runs 12 residues. Assay used: immunoSEQ multiplex PCR; TCRdb lists only in-frame clones, some missing. This table has some 2.3 million clones, 90% to 95% appearing once. J is TRBJ2-7 and V is TRBV10-3; D possibly corresponds to TRBD2 (5 bases). The TCR comes from a man younger than 35 in good health. Some clones in this sample may be carry-over from other donors' samples. Sequenced sample: naive CD4+ T cells from PBMCs. Stated subset: CD45RA+ positively selected. CDR3 DNA: TGTGCCATCAGTGCAGTCGGGGAAGAGCAGTACTTC. It specifies CAISAVGEEQYF.